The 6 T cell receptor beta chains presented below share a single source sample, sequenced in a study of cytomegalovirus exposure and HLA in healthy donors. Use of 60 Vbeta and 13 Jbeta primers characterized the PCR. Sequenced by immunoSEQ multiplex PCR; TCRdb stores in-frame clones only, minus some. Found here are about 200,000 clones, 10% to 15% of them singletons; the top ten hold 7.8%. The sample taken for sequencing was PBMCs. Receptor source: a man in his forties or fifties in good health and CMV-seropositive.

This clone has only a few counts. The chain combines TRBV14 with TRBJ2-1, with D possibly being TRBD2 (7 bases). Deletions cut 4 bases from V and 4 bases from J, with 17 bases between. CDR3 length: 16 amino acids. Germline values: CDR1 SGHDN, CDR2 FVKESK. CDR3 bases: TGTGCCAGCAGCCGGTCTGGGGGGGCTAGTTACAATGAGCAGTTCTTC. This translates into CASSRSGGASYNEQFF.

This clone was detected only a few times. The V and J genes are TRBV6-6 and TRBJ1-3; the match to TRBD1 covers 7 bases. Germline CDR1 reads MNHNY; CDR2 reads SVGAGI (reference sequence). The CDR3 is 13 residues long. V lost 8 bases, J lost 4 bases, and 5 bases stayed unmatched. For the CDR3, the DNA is TGTGCCAGCCGAACAGGGGTAGGAAACACCATATATTTT. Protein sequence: CASRTGVGNTIYF.

The CDR3 DNA reads as TGTGCCTGGAGGGGGATCGATCGGGGAGGTGGGTTCCAGCATTTT. Translating it yields CAWRGIDRGGGFQHF. The chain is built from TRBV30 and TRBJ1-5, with D uncertain. CDR1 and CDR2 from the germline V gene are GTSNPN and SVGIG (reference sequence). This CDR3 region has 15 residues. Trimming took off 3 bases at V and 12 bases at J, with 24 bases between the two ends. Supplemented by reference TRBV30 and TRBJ1-5, the full variable domain reads SQTIHQWPATLVQPVGSPLSLECTVEGTSNPNLYWYRQAAGRGLQLLFYSVGIGQISSEVPQNLSASRPQDRQFILSSKKLLLSDSGFYLCAWRGIDRGGGFQHFGDGTRLSIL.

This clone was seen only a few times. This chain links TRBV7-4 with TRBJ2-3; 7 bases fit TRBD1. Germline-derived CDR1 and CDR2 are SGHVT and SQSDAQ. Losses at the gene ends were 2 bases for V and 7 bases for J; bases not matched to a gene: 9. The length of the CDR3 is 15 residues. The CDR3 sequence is CASSLSGTVPNTQYF. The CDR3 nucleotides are TGTGCCAGCAGCTTATCCGGGACAGTTCCAAATACGCAGTATTTT.

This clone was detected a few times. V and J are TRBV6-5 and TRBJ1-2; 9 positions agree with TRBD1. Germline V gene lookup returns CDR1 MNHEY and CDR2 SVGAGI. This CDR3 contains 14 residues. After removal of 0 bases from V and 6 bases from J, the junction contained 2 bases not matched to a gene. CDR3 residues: CASSYSTGGDGYTF. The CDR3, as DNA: TGTGCCAGCAGTTACTCGACAGGGGGGGATGGCTACACCTTC.

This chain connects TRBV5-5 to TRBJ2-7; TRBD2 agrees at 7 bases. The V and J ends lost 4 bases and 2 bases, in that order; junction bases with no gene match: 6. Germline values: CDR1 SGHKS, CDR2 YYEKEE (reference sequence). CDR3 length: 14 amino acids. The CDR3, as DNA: TGTGCCAGCAGCCCGGCGGGGGTGACCTACGAGCAGTACTTC. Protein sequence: CASSPAGVTYEQYF.